The 18 T cell receptor beta chains given below trace back to one sample, sequenced in a study of T-cell memory formation after mild COVID-19. TCRdb re-derived calls from the 5' RACE reads in MiXCR, one entry per CDR3 protein. Altogether roughly 180,000 distinct CDR3 sequences are present, roughly 20% being singletons, with the ten largest covering around 3.9%. Sequenced: PBMCs or a T cell subset sorted from them (not recorded which). Every receptor here comes from a man aged 18 to 30 who had mild COVID-19 (a few samples of this study predate the infection). Cell type and time point are not known.

This clonotype turned up a few times. The J gene is TRBJ1-1, the V gene TRBV25-1, with D unresolved. Trimming shortened V by 5 bases and J by 3 bases, and 4 bases separated the two germline ends. The CDR3 covers 11 residues. CDR1 and CDR2 from the germline V gene are MGHDK and SYGVNS. The CDR3 region has the DNA TGTGCCAGCAGTATCGACACTGAAGCTTTCTTT. Its protein is CASSIDTEAFF.

This clonotype was counted a few times. The chain uses TRBV7-2 and TRBJ2-5; tentative D call: TRBD2 (6 bases). Between the trimmed V and J ends, which lost 3 bases and 5 bases, there was a span of 13 bases. Looked up from germline, CDR1 is SGHTA and CDR2 is FQGNSA. This CDR3 region has 14 residues. The CDR3 region is CASSFRGRRETQYF. DNA of the CDR3: TGTGCCAGCAGCTTTAGAGGGAGGAGGGAGACCCAGTACTTC.

This clonotype was seen more than once but under ten times. The V and J genes are TRBV28 and TRBJ2-3; 11 nucleotides align to TRBD1. The V segment lost 7 bases and the J segment 4 bases; nucleotides outside the gene matches: 7. This CDR3 contains 15 residues. Germline V gene data show CDR1 as MDHEN and CDR2 as SYDVKM. CDR3 in DNA: TGTGCCAGCAATCGTCCGGGACAGGGGGCAGATACGCAGTATTTT. This sequence encodes CASNRPGQGADTQYF.

The genes are TRBV5-1 and TRBJ2-2, with D perhaps matching TRBD1 or TRBD2 (5 bases each). The CDR3 runs to 15 residues. V was clipped by 4 bases and J by 6 bases, with 16 bases between them. The V gene's germline CDR1 is SGHRS and CDR2 YFSETQ. CDR3 amino acids: CASSIGGVAAGELFF. For the CDR3, the DNA is TGCGCCAGCAGCATTGGGGGAGTGGCCGCCGGGGAGCTGTTTTTT.

The rearrangement uses TRBV2 and TRBJ2-2; TRBD1 matches 8 bases. Germline V gene sequence: CDR1 SNHLY, CDR2 FYNNEI. The CDR3 spans 14 residues. The V gene end was trimmed by 6 bases and the J gene end by 5 bases; junction bases not matched to a gene: 5. The CDR3 protein is CASRAGQATGELFF. In DNA, the CDR3 is TGTGCCAGCAGGGCGGGACAGGCGACCGGGGAGCTGTTTTTT.

The chain is built from TRBV15 and TRBJ1-4; D not certain. Germline CDR1 reads LNHNV; CDR2 reads YYDKDF (reference sequence). The CDR3 covers 15 residues. The V end lost 3 bases, the J end lost 4 bases, and 12 bases lay between the germline ends. DNA for the CDR3: TGTGCCACCAGCAGCGGAGGAGGGTATAATGAAAAACTGTTTTTT. Translation: CATSSGGGYNEKLFF.

This clonotype was recorded many times. The genes are TRBV10-3 and TRBJ2-3, with D perhaps TRBD1 or TRBD2 (7 bases each). The CDR3 totals 13 residues. Germline CDR1 reads ENHRY; CDR2 reads SYGVKD. Trimming took 7 bases from V and 6 from J, leaving 14 bases between them. The CDR3 DNA follows: TGTGCCATCACGCCAGGGGGGGTGGATACGCAGTATTTT. It codes for CAITPGGVDTQYF.

This clonotype has a count of ten or more. The V gene is TRBV7-9, the J gene TRBJ2-1, with D unresolved. V lost 6 bases and J lost 10, with 16 bases in between. CDR3 length: 13 residues. Germline CDR1 is SEHNR and CDR2 is FQNEAQ (reference sequence). This CDR3 is CASSVGFLVEQFF. CDR3 DNA sequence: TGTGCCAGCAGTGTGGGGTTTTTGGTCGAGCAGTTCTTC. Full variable domain (outside the CDR3, taken from reference TRBV7-9 and TRBJ2-1): DTGVSQNPRHKITKRGQNVTFRCDPISEHNRLYWYRQTLGQGPEFLTYFQNEAQLEKSRLLSDRFSAERPKGSFSTLEIQRTEQGDSAMYLCASSVGFLVEQFFGPGTRLTVL.

This clonotype has more than one count but fewer than ten. The V gene is TRBV12-3 or TRBV12-4, the J gene TRBJ2-1, with 13 positions matching TRBD2. CDR3 length: 16 residues. With V trimmed by 5 bases and J by 9 bases, 10 bases remained unmatched. CDR3 in amino acids: CASSTTSGGAWSEQFF. The CDR3 DNA follows: TGTGCCAGCAGTACTACTAGCGGGGGGGCCTGGAGTGAGCAGTTCTTC.

This clonotype turned up a few times. The genes are TRBV15 and TRBJ2-1; no definite D call. Looked up from germline, CDR1 is LNHNV and CDR2 is YYDKDF (reference sequence). The CDR3 is made up of 14 amino acids. The V end was cut by 6 bases, the J end by 5 bases, with 14 bases between. The DNA for the CDR3 is TGTGCCACCAGTAGTGGTAGAAGTCACAATGAGCAGTTCTTC. Its protein is CATSSGRSHNEQFF.

This clonotype was seen many times. This chain joins TRBV12-3 or TRBV12-4 and TRBJ2-3; D may be TRBD2 (6 bases). The CDR3 totals 15 residues. V dropped 6 bases and J dropped 3 bases, with 16 bases sitting between them. The CDR3 is CASSPPRGRTDTQYF. The CDR3 bases are TGTGCCAGCAGCCCCCCGCGGGGACGTACAGATACGCAGTATTTT.

The chain carries TRBV7-3 and TRBJ1-1; 8 bases are shared with TRBD1. The CDR3 loop spans 14 amino acids. In germline, CDR1 is SGHTA, CDR2 FQGTGA. Trimming at V came to 5 bases and at J to 1 base, leaving 3 bases not matched to a gene. This CDR3 reads CASSQGTGNTEAFF. The CDR3 DNA reads as TGTGCCAGCAGCCAGGGGACAGGGAACACTGAAGCTTTCTTT.

The chain carries TRBV27 and TRBJ1-6; no definite D call. This CDR3 is 16 amino acids long. From germline, CDR1 is MNHEY and CDR2 SMNVEV (reference sequence). The V and J ends lost 4 bases and 6 bases respectively, with 16 bases between them. In DNA, the CDR3 is TGTGCCAGCAGTTCTCCCCGGGCAGGCCTTAATTCACCCCTCCACTTT. Its translation is CASSSPRAGLNSPLHF.

This rearrangement joins TRBV12-3 or TRBV12-4 to TRBJ1-2; 7 positions agree with TRBD1. J gave up 0 bases and V 5 bases, and 9 bases lay outside the gene matches. The CDR3 extends over 16 amino acids. The CDR3 sequence: CASSHDRAPSNYGYTF. The CDR3 coding sequence is TGTGCCAGCAGTCACGACAGGGCACCGTCTAACTATGGCTACACCTTC.

In its sample, this clonotype was seen a few times. V and J are TRBV12-3 or TRBV12-4 and TRBJ1-3; D may be TRBD1 (6 bases). The V gene lost 5 bases and the J gene lost 1 base, with 9 bases spanning the gap. CDR3 length equals 14 residues. CDR3 nucleotides: TGTGCCAGCAGTCACAGGGCTTCTGGAAACACCATATATTTT. Its protein product is CASSHRASGNTIYF.

Only a few counts were recorded for this clonotype. The rearrangement links TRBV20-1 to TRBJ2-5; either TRBD1 or TRBD2 may supply D (5 bases each). This CDR3 spans 15 amino acids. The germline V and J ends were trimmed by 0 bases and 6 bases, with 17 bases remaining between them. Germline loops: CDR1 DFQATT, CDR2 SNEGSKA (reference sequence). Here the CDR3 reads CSARDQPLTGQTQYF. The CDR3 nucleotides are TGCAGTGCTAGAGATCAGCCCCTAACGGGGCAGACCCAGTACTTC.

The CDR3: CASTTVPPEQFF. The DNA of the CDR3 is TGTGCCAGCACTACCGTCCCACCTGAGCAGTTCTTC. The rearrangement uses TRBV6-2 or TRBV6-3 and TRBJ2-1; D is uncertain. The V end was cut by 7 bases, the J end by 9 bases, with 13 bases between. CDR3 length: 12 residues. The germline CDR1 and CDR2 sequences are MNHEY and SVGEGT.

This clonotype was found a few times. For the CDR3, the DNA is TGCGCCAGCAGCCACTCAAATGGGGCCCACAATGAGCAGTTCTTC. Translated: CASSHSNGAHNEQFF. V is TRBV5-1 and J is TRBJ2-1, with D maybe TRBD1 (5 bases). The V gene's germline CDR1 is SGHRS and CDR2 YFSETQ. Trimming took 4 bases from V and 5 from J, leaving 16 bases between them. The CDR3 extends over 15 amino acids.